The clone carrying this T cell receptor (beta chain) was seen only a few times. Its antigen is not known. The CDR3 contains 11 residues. Trimming left V 8 bases short and J 4 bases short, with 11 bases between. Germline CDR1 is GTSNPN and CDR2 is SVGIG (reference sequence). Reverse transcription of all isolated RNA meant that expressed TCRB transcripts were sequenced. Using immunoSEQ multiplex PCR, the repertoire was profiled, and TCRdb retains in-frame clones only, with some absent. The top ten hold more than 0.4% of the sample, which has about 160,000 clones, 10% seen once. This entry comes from a study of beta chain features in type 1 diabetes. Averaging about 100 mL, one heparinised blood draw was given by each donor. Study-wide results and caveats: More deletions and fewer insertions at VDJ junctions were seen in type 1 diabetes patients. Moderately but significantly shorter TCRB CDR3s were found in Type 1 diabetes patients in all four CD4+ subsets.

The sequenced sample was central memory CD4+ T cells from blood. The origin of this receptor is a man between 25 and 39 years old with type 1 diabetes. The chain combines TRBV30 with TRBJ1-2, with D tentatively TRBD1 (5 bases). CDR3 coding DNA: TGTGCCCGTCAGGGAAGCTATGGCTACACCTTC. Translation: CARQGSYGYTF. The full variable domain, completed using reference TRBV30 and TRBJ1-2, is SQTIHQWPATLVQPVGSPLSLECTVEGTSNPNLYWYRQAAGRGLQLLFYSVGIGQISSEVPQNLSASRPQDRQFILSSKKLLLSDSGFYLCARQGSYGYTFGSGTRLTVV.